Below, 10 T cell receptor beta chains from the same sample are listed, as sequenced in a study of blood T cell repertoires in COVID-19 (dated by TCRdb to between 2020 and 2021). The library was generated by the immunoSEQ multiplex PCR assay. TCRdb limited this immuneACCESS table to in-frame rearrangements with V and J called. A share of clones is missing; checked studies link under half to unresolved V genes, and the rest is unexplained. This sample comprises roughly 81,000 clones, around 83% of them detected only once. The ten largest clones add up to 30% to 45% of the sample. The sequencing sample was made of peripheral blood. These receptors originate from an older man with active or convalescent COVID-19.

This clone was seen just once. This chain links TRBV11-2 with TRBJ2-5; the match to TRBD2 covers 7 bases. CDR3 size: 17 residues. Germline CDR1 is SGHAT and CDR2 is FQNNGV. Trimming cost V 5 bases and J 5 bases; bases outside gene matches: 17. The CDR3 region is CASSPGRGLRKGETQYF. DNA of the CDR3: TGTGCCAGCAGCCCTGGGAGGGGTCTGCGGAAAGGGGAGACCCAGTACTTC.

The V gene is TRBV6-5, the J gene TRBJ2-7; TRBD1 agrees at 10 bases. The J segment lost 2 bases and the V segment lost 6 bases, leaving 7 bases of the junction unmatched. CDR1 and CDR2 (germline): MNHEY, SVGAGI. The CDR3 totals 15 residues. This CDR3 is CASRTGTGVAYEQYF. CDR3 DNA sequence: TGTGCCAGCAGAACCGGGACAGGGGTAGCCTACGAGCAGTACTTC.

The rearrangement uses TRBV12-5 and TRBJ1-5; 9 nucleotides align to TRBD1. CDR1 is LGHNT and CDR2 is FRNRAP in the germline V gene. The CDR3 spans 15 residues. V shed 5 bases, J shed 5 bases, and the junction held 7 bases outside the gene matches. The CDR3 DNA reads TGTGCTAGTGGTGCGGGACAGGGTATCGATCAGCCCCAGCATTTT. Translating gives CASGAGQGIDQPQHF.

This clone was observed a single time. J is TRBJ1-1 and V is TRBV28, with a tentative D call TRBD1 (5 bases). V lost 5 bases and J 6 bases, leaving 19 bases between the germline ends. Germline CDR1 MDHEN, CDR2 SYDVKM. This CDR3 has 15 amino acids. The CDR3 sequence: CASSDNRLTVPEAFF. Written as DNA, the CDR3 is TGTGCCAGCAGTGACAACCGATTGACAGTCCCTGAAGCTTTCTTT. Based on the CDR3 plus reference TRBV28 and TRBJ1-1, the full variable domain is DVKVTQSSRYLVKRTGEKVFLECVQDMDHENMFWYRQDPGLGLRLIYFSYDVKMKEKGDIPEGYSVSREKKERFSLILESASTNQTSMYLCASSDNRLTVPEAFFGQGTRLTVV.

Only one count was recorded for this clone. This rearrangement joins TRBV10-2 to TRBJ2-1; 11 bases are a match to TRBD1. The CDR3 sequence is 15 residues long. V shed 4 bases and J 7 bases; nucleotides not matched to a gene: 6. In germline, CDR1 is WSHSY, CDR2 SAAADI. CDR3 loop: CASSVPGQGVNEQFF. For the CDR3, the DNA is TGCGCCAGCAGTGTCCCGGGACAGGGGGTAAATGAGCAGTTCTTC.

The chain recombines TRBV20-1 with TRBJ1-6; D gene uncertain. The germline gives CDR1 DFQATT, CDR2 SNEGSKA (reference sequence). The CDR3 runs to 14 residues. The germline V and J ends were trimmed by 3 bases and 8 bases, with 14 bases remaining between them. As DNA, the CDR3 is TGCAGTGCTAGTCCCCCCCCGGCGGATTCACCCCTCCACTTT. Its protein is CSASPPPADSPLHF.

The chain carries TRBV10-1 and TRBJ1-2; TRBD1 is a possible D gene (6 bases). The CDR3 has 13 amino acids. V was trimmed by 5 bases and J by 2 bases, leaving 9 bases between them. In germline, CDR1 is WNHNN, CDR2 SYGVQD (reference sequence). This CDR3 reads CASSLDRNYGYTF. DNA for the CDR3: TGCGCCAGCAGTTTGGACAGAAACTATGGCTACACCTTC.

The CDR3 here is CASSLQNSNQPQHF. For the CDR3, the DNA is TGTGCCAGCAGCTTACAGAATAGCAATCAGCCCCAGCATTTT. The chain couples TRBV7-8 to TRBJ1-5; D is undetermined. V gave up 2 bases and J gave up 0 bases, with 5 bases separating them. The germline V gene encodes CDR1 SGHVS and CDR2 FQNEAQ. This CDR3 has 14 residues.

The genes are TRBV5-1 and TRBJ2-7; perhaps TRBD2 as D (5 bases). Trimming took 3 bases from V and 5 from J, leaving 15 bases between them. The germline V gene has CDR1 SGHRS and CDR2 YFSETQ. The CDR3 totals 14 residues. CDR3 DNA: TGCGCCAGCAGCTGGGCCTCTAGCAACGACGAGCAGTACTTC. Protein sequence: CASSWASSNDEQYF.

The chain combines TRBV19 with TRBJ2-3; a possible D gene is TRBD2 (6 bases). Germline assignment: CDR1 LNHDA and CDR2 SQIVND (reference sequence). The CDR3 contains 18 residues. V dropped 4 bases and J dropped 1 base, with 21 bases sitting between them. The CDR3 is CASSKGGIAQLGTDTQYF. The CDR3 nucleotides are TGTGCCAGTAGTAAGGGAGGTATAGCCCAGCTCGGCACAGATACGCAGTATTTT.